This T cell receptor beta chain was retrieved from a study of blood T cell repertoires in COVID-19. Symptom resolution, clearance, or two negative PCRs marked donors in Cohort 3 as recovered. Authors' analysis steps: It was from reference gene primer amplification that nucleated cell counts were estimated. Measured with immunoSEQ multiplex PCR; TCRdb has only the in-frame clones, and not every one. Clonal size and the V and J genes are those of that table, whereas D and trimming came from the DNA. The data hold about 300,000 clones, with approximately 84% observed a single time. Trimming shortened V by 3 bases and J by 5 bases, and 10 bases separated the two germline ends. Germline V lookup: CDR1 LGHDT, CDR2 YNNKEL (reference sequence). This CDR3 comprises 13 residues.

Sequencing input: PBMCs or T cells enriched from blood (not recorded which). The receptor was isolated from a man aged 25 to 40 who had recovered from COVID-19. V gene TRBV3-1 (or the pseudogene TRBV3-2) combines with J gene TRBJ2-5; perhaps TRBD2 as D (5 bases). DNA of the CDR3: TGTGCCAGCAGCCACCGAGCGGCCGAGACCCAGTACTTC. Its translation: CASSHRAAETQYF.